The following is a T cell receptor (beta chain) sequence with its context. The V and J ends lost 4 bases and 2 bases respectively, with 16 bases between them. In germline, CDR1 is GTSNPN, CDR2 SVGIG (reference sequence). The CDR3 length is 15 residues. The data originate from a study of cytomegalovirus exposure and HLA in healthy donors. The study ran its PCR with 60 Vbeta and 13 Jbeta primers. The table came from immunoSEQ multiplex PCR; TCRdb's copy has only in-frame clones and leaves some out. Altogether under 85,000 clones are present, less than 70% being singletons, with the ten largest covering roughly 9.7%.

The TCR comes from a young woman in good health and CMV-seronegative. Material: PBMCs. This chain links TRBV30 with TRBJ2-3; unclear D gene. The CDR3 reads CAWMRGQTYTDTQYF. The DNA for the CDR3 is TGTGCCTGGATGCGTGGGCAGACCTACACAGATACGCAGTATTTT.